This T cell receptor (beta chain) comes out of a study of shared clonotypes between healthy human individuals. Overall study context: Used for every donor were three CD4 naive, three CD4 memory, two CD8 naive and one CD8 memory plate.

Generated by immunoSEQ multiplex PCR, the TCRdb table keeps only in-frame clones and is missing some. This table holds a few million clones, more than 90% found once. The CDR3 extends over 15 amino acids. Trimming shortened V by 6 bases and J by 4 bases, and 18 bases separated the two germline ends. From germline, CDR1 is MNHEY and CDR2 SVGAGI. A note on this clone: Its antigen is undetermined.

General study points: At large depth, rarefaction still showed sorted-subset sequencing to be incomplete. Blood was the only sampled material, and tissue repertoires likely differ.

The J gene is TRBJ1-1, the V gene TRBV6-5; D is perhaps TRBD1 (5 bases). The source material was naive CD4+ T cells sorted from blood. Subset reported: CD45RA+ positively selected. The clonotype originates from a man between 18 and 29 years old in good health. The CDR3 sequence is CASSPRFSGGTEAFF. CDR3 DNA sequence: TGTGCCAGCAGCCCGCGATTTTCGGGGGGCACTGAAGCTTTCTTT.